This TCR beta chain was found in a study of blood T cell repertoires in COVID-19. TCRdb keeps only in-frame clones here, not all; method: immunoSEQ multiplex PCR. The sample yields approximately 250,000 clones, around nine tenths seen once. Germline lookup yields CDR1 MGHDK and CDR2 SYGVNS. V shed 6 bases, J shed 13 bases, and the junction held 11 bases outside the gene matches. This CDR3 contains 14 residues. This chain uses TRBV25-1 with TRBJ1-6; TRBD1 aligns across 8 bases. The sequencing sample was made of PBMCs or T cells enriched from blood (not recorded which). The source of this sequence is a woman aged 40 to 50 who had been exposed to COVID-19. The CDR3 sequence: CASRPLTGGPPLHF. DNA of the CDR3: TGTGCCAGCAGGCCCCTCACAGGGGGACCCCCCCTCCACTTT.